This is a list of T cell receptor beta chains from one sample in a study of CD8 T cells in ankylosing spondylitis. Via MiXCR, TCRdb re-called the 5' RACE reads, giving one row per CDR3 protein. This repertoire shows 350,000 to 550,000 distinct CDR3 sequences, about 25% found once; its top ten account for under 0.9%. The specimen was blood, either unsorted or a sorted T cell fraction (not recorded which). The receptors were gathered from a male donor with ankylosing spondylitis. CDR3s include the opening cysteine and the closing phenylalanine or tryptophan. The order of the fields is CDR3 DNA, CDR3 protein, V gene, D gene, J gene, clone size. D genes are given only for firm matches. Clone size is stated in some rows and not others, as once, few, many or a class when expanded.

CDR3 DNA: TGTGCCAGCAGTTTACGAGTTGGTAGCGGGGACTACGAGCAGTACTTC; CDR3 protein: CASSLRVGSGDYEQYF; V gene: TRBV27; D gene: TRBD2; J gene: TRBJ2-7; clone size: many
CDR3 DNA: TGTGCCAGCAGTCCGACAGGGGCTAACTATGGCTACACCTTC; CDR3 protein: CASSPTGANYGYTF; V gene: TRBV12-3/TRBV12-4; D gene: TRBD1; J gene: TRBJ1-2; clone size: many
CDR3 DNA: TGTGCCATCACGGAGGCAGGGTGGTCTGAGCAGTTCTTC; CDR3 protein: CAITEAGWSEQFF; V gene: TRBV10-3; D gene: -; J gene: TRBJ2-1; clone size: few
CDR3 DNA: TGTGCCATCGGGACTAGCGGGATCAATGAGCAGTTCTTC; CDR3 protein: CAIGTSGINEQFF; V gene: TRBV12-3/TRBV12-4; D gene: TRBD2; J gene: TRBJ2-1; clone size: -
CDR3 DNA: TGTGCCAGCAGTCTCAGGACGGAGAACTATGGCTACACCTTC; CDR3 protein: CASSLRTENYGYTF; V gene: TRBV6-2/TRBV6-3; D gene: -; J gene: TRBJ1-2; clone size: few
CDR3 DNA: TGTGCCAGCAGCAAAGCGCTTTTGACAACATCGCCCGGTACGCAGTATTTT; CDR3 protein: CASSKALLTTSPGTQYF; V gene: TRBV21-1; D gene: -; J gene: TRBJ2-3; clone size: -
CDR3 DNA: TGCAGCGGTGGGGGTAGTGGAAACACCATATATTTT; CDR3 protein: CSGGGSGNTIYF; V gene: TRBV29-1; D gene: -; J gene: TRBJ1-3; clone size: -
CDR3 DNA: TGTGCCAGCAGCCGCAGCGGGAGTGGGCAGACCCAGTACTTC; CDR3 protein: CASSRSGSGQTQYF; V gene: TRBV6-1; D gene: TRBD2; J gene: TRBJ2-5; clone size: -
CDR3 DNA: TGTGCCAGTAGTTCCACCCGGCAGGGATCTGCTGAAGCTTTCTTT; CDR3 protein: CASSSTRQGSAEAFF; V gene: TRBV19; D gene: -; J gene: TRBJ1-1; clone size: few
CDR3 DNA: TGCAGTGCTATATCATCGGGCGGAATCAATCAGCCCCAGCATTTT; CDR3 protein: CSAISSGGINQPQHF; V gene: TRBV20-1; D gene: -; J gene: TRBJ1-5; clone size: -
CDR3 DNA: TGCAGTGCTCGCCCGGGACAGGGGGCTTTGAGTGGCTACACCTTC; CDR3 protein: CSARPGQGALSGYTF; V gene: TRBV20-1; D gene: TRBD1; J gene: TRBJ1-2; clone size: -
CDR3 DNA: TGTGCCAGCAGCTCCCCCCTCAAAACCTACAATGAGCAGTTCTTC; CDR3 protein: CASSSPLKTYNEQFF; V gene: TRBV7-2; D gene: -; J gene: TRBJ2-1; clone size: -
CDR3 DNA: TGCAGTGCTAGCCGCGGGACCAACTACGAGCAGTACTTC; CDR3 protein: CSASRGTNYEQYF; V gene: TRBV20-1; D gene: -; J gene: TRBJ2-7; clone size: -
CDR3 DNA: TGTGCCAGCCCTAATTTGAGGACCGGGGAGCTGTTTTTT; CDR3 protein: CASPNLRTGELFF; V gene: TRBV11-2; D gene: -; J gene: TRBJ2-2; clone size: few
CDR3 DNA: TGCGCCAGCAGACGAGCGGGGACAGGATTTTCCTACGAGCAGTACTTC; CDR3 protein: CASRRAGTGFSYEQYF; V gene: TRBV5-1; D gene: -; J gene: TRBJ2-7; clone size: few
CDR3 DNA: TGTGCCAGCAGCCGGTTCACTGAAGCTTTCTTT; CDR3 protein: CASSRFTEAFF; V gene: TRBV7-9; D gene: -; J gene: TRBJ1-1; clone size: few
CDR3 DNA: TGCGCCAGCAGCTACGATACTGGGGCCAACGTCCTGACTTTC; CDR3 protein: CASSYDTGANVLTF; V gene: TRBV5-1; D gene: -; J gene: TRBJ2-6; clone size: few